This TCR beta chain was sequenced in a study of shared clonotypes between healthy human individuals. Germline loops: CDR1 MNHEY, CDR2 SVGAGI. V shed 0 bases and J shed 4 bases, with 6 bases lying between them. The CDR3 length is 13 residues. The naive CD8 fraction comprised CD45RO-negative cells positively selected for CCR7 and excluded terminally differentiated effector memory CD45RA+ cells. DNA at about 0.2 ug, tens of thousands of T cell genomes, went into sorted-subset replicate PCRs. This table comes from immunoSEQ multiplex PCR, and its TCRdb copy is limited to in-frame clones, with some not included. The sample lists about 2 million clones, about 95% seen once, with 1.2% in the top ten.

The source of this sequence is a man younger than 30 in good health. Source material: naive CD8+ T cells sorted from blood. This chain uses TRBV6-5 with TRBJ1-1; D gene ambiguous. CDR3 amino acids: CASSYSQSTEAFF. For the CDR3, the DNA is TGTGCCAGCAGTTACTCACAGAGCACTGAAGCTTTCTTT.